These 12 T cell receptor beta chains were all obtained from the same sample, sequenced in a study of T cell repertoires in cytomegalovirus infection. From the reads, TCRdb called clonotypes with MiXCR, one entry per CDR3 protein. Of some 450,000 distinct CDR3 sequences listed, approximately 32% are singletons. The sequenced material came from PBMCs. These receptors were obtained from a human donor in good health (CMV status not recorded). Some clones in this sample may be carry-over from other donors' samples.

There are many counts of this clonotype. The CDR3 DNA reads TGTGCCAGCAGCTTAGCTGTCACGGGGGTAGCCAAAAACATTCAGTACTTC. Its translation is CASSLAVTGVAKNIQYF. The chain uses TRBV7-8 and TRBJ2-4; tentatively, D is TRBD2 (6 bases). This CDR3 spans 17 amino acids. The germline V gene has CDR1 SGHVS and CDR2 FQNEAQ. Trimming removed 0 bases from V and 0 bases from J, with 12 bases in between.

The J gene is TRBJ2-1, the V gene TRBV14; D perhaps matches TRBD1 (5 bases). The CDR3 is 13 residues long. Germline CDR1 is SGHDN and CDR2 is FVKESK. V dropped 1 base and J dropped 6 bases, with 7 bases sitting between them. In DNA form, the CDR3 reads TGTGCCAGCAGCCAAGGGCAGGGCAATGAGCAGTTCTTC. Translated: CASSQGQGNEQFF.

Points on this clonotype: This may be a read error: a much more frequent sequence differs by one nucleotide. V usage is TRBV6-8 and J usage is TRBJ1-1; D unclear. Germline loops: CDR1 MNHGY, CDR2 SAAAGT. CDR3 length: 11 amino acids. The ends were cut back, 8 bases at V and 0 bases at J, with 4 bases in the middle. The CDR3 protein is CASHMNTEAFF. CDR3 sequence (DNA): TGTGCCAGCCACATGAACACTGAAGCTTTCTTT.

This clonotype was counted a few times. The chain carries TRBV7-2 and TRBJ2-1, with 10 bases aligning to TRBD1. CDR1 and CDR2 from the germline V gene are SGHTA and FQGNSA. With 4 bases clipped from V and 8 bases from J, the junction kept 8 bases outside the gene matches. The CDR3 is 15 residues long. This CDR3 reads CASSSSATGGDEQFF. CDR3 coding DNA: TGTGCCAGCAGCTCTTCGGCGACAGGGGGCGATGAGCAGTTCTTC.

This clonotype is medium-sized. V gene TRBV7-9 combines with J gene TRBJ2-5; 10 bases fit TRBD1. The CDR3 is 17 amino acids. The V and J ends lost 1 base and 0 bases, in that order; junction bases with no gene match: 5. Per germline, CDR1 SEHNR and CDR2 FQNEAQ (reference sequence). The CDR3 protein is CASSLEGDRGNQETQYF. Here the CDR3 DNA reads TGTGCCAGCAGCTTAGAGGGGGACAGGGGAAACCAAGAGACCCAGTACTTC.

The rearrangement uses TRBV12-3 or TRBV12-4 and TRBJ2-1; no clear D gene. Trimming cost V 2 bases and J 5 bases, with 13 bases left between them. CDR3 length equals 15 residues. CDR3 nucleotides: TGTGCCAGCAGTTTACGGGTTAGGGAAAACAATGAGCAGTTCTTC. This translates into CASSLRVRENNEQFF.

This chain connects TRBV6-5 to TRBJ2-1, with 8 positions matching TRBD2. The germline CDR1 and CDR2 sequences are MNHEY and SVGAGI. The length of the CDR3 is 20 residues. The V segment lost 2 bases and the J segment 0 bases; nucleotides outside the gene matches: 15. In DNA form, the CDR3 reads TGTGCCAGCAGTTACCCGACGGGGGGGGCCCAAAAGGGCTCCTACAATGAGCAGTTCTTC. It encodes CASSYPTGGAQKGSYNEQFF.

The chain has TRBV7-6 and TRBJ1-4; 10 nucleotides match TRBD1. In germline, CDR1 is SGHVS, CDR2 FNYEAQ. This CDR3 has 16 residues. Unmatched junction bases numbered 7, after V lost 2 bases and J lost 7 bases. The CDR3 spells CASSLIGTGEIEKLFF. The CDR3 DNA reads TGTGCCAGCAGCTTAATCGGGACAGGGGAGATTGAAAAACTGTTTTTT.

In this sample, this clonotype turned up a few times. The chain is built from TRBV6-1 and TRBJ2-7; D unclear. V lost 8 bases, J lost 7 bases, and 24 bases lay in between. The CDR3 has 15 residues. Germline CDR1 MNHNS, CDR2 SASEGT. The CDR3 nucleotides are TGTGCCAGCGTTGTAGAGGAGCTCCTTGGTAGGGAGCAGTACTTC. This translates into CASVVEELLGREQYF.

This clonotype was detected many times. In nucleotides, the CDR3 is TGTGCCAGCAGTCCTAGGGGGTCCACCTACAATGAGCAGTTCTTC. Its translation: CASSPRGSTYNEQFF. The genes are TRBV7-8 and TRBJ2-1; D perhaps matches TRBD1 (6 bases). Germline V gene lookup returns CDR1 SGHVS and CDR2 FQNEAQ. The V end lost 6 bases, the J end lost 2 bases, and 14 bases lay between the germline ends. The CDR3 loop spans 15 amino acids.

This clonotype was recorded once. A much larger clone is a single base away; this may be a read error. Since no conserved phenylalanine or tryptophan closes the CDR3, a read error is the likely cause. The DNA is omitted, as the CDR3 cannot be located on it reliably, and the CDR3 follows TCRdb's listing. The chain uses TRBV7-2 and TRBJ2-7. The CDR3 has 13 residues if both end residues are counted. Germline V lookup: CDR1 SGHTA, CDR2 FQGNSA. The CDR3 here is CASSLLAGKTKYL.

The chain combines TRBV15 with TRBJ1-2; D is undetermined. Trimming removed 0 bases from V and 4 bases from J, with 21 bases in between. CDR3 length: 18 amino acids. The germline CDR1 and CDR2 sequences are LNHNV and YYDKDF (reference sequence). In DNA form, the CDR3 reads TGTGCCACCAGCAGAGATCTGGGTTCTCCCTCCCCCAGCTATGGCTACACCTTC. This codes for CATSRDLGSPSPSYGYTF.